This T cell receptor beta chain was identified in a study of blood T cell repertoires in COVID-19. Across the whole study: Samples taken during acute and convalescent COVID-19 were collected in the United States, Italy and Spain. T cells, B-cell-depleted T cells, or PBMCs supplied cDNA or gDNA.

Original processing methods: It was from reference gene primer amplification that nucleated cell counts were estimated. This table comes from immunoSEQ multiplex PCR, and its TCRdb copy is limited to in-frame clones, with some not included. The V and J calls and clone size were taken over from that table, and D and trimming were inferred from the DNA. Here the sample spans 120,000 to 150,000 clones, around 80% being singletons. In germline, CDR1 is SEHNR, CDR2 FQNEAQ (reference sequence). This CDR3 spans 13 amino acids. V gave up 7 bases and J gave up 5 bases; unmatched junction bases: 5. This sequence was found in a human donor with acute or convalescent COVID-19. The donor label of this sample is uncertain. The J gene is TRBJ1-5, the V gene TRBV7-9, with 7 nucleotides matching TRBD1. The sequencing input was peripheral blood. The CDR3 region is CASTTGAHQPQHF. The CDR3 DNA is TGTGCCAGCACAACAGGGGCCCATCAGCCCCAGCATTTT. The complete variable domain, with remaining parts taken from reference TRBV7-9 and TRBJ1-5, reads DTGVSQNPRHKITKRGQNVTFRCDPISEHNRLYWYRQTLGQGPEFLTYFQNEAQLEKSRLLSDRFSAERPKGSFSTLEIQRTEQGDSAMYLCASTTGAHQPQHFGDGTRLSIL.